This TCR beta chain was captured in a study of blood T cell repertoires in COVID-19. Study-level information: Acute-phase and convalescent COVID-19 samples originated in the United States, Italy and Spain. PBMCs, B-cell-depleted T cells, or T cells were the source of the cDNA or gDNA that made up the material.

The germline gives CDR1 SGHRS, CDR2 YFSETQ. Trimming at V came to 4 bases and at J to 4 bases, leaving 15 bases not matched to a gene. The CDR3 runs 17 residues. This clone was recorded only once. The authors' processing: Reference gene primer amplification in the assay estimated nucleated cell counts. Measured with immunoSEQ multiplex PCR; TCRdb has only the in-frame clones, and not every one. From that table come the V and J calls and clone size; the DNA was used to work out D and trimming. Here the sample spans approximately 47,000 clones, 84% being singletons. The V call is TRBV5-1, the J call TRBJ1-2, with 8 bases fitting TRBD1. The sequenced sample consisted of peripheral blood. This receptor was taken from a man aged 55 to 70 with acute or convalescent COVID-19. Written as DNA, the CDR3 is TGCGCCAGCAGCAACGCGATTCCGGGACAGGCGACCTATGGCTACACCTTC. It yields the protein CASSNAIPGQATYGYTF. Full variable domain (remainder filled in from reference TRBV5-1 and TRBJ1-2): KAGVTQTPRYLIKTRGQQVTLSCSPISGHRSVSWYQQTPGQGLQFLFEYFSETQRNKGNFPGRFSGRQFSNSRSEMNVSTLELGDSALYLCASSNAIPGQATYGYTFGSGTRLTVV.